Listed below are T cell receptor beta chains from one sample, sequenced in a study of blood T cell repertoires in COVID-19. The protocol was immunoSEQ multiplex PCR, while the TCRdb copy is restricted to in-frame clones and leaves out a portion. The sample consists of 300,000 to 400,000 clones, about 86% of them appearing once. Material: peripheral blood. These receptors originate from a young man with active or convalescent COVID-19. Each CDR3 is given with its conserved first and last residue. The D gene is left open where the match is weak. Not all rows give a size; the values are once, few, many and, for expanded clones, a class.

v_call	j_call	d_call	clone_size	cdr3_length	cdr3_aa	cdr3_nt
TRBV25-1	TRBJ2-7	TRBD1	.	16	CASSGYPTGGGYEQYF	TGTGCCAGCAGTGGTTACCCGACAGGGGGTGGTTACGAGCAGTACTTC
TRBV27	TRBJ2-1	TRBD2	.	18	CASSTPPLAGRLYNEQFF	TGTGCCAGCAGTACACCCCCCCTAGCGGGAAGGCTCTACAATGAGCAGTTCTTC
TRBV19	TRBJ1-6	.	.	15	CASSDTSSYNSPLHF	TGTGCCAGTAGTGACACTAGCTCCTATAATTCACCCCTCCACTTT
TRBV7-9	TRBJ1-1	.	.	12	CASSLALAEAFF	TGTGCCAGCAGCTTAGCTCTAGCTGAAGCTTTCTTT
TRBV5-6	TRBJ1-6	.	.	14	CASSSGYGHSPLHF	TGTGCCAGCAGCTCGGGGTACGGGCATTCACCCCTCCACTTT
TRBV6-5	TRBJ1-2	TRBD1	.	13	CASSWTGDYGYTF	TGTGCCAGCAGTTGGACAGGTGATTATGGCTACACCTTC
TRBV11-3	TRBJ2-5	.	.	14	CASSLGSRGETQYF	TGTGCCAGCAGCTTAGGGTCCCGAGGGGAGACCCAGTACTTC
TRBV7-2	TRBJ1-6	.	.	16	CASSLRESSYNSPLHF	TGTGCCAGCAGCTTAAGGGAGAGCTCCTATAATTCACCCCTCCACTTT
TRBV4-1	TRBJ1-1	.	.	17	CASSQSPRAPVNTEAFF	TGCGCCAGCAGCCAATCTCCCAGGGCTCCGGTAAACACTGAAGCTTTCTTT
TRBV28	TRBJ2-7	.	.	13	CATSLHPRSEQYF	TGTGCCACCTCCCTGCACCCCAGAAGCGAGCAGTACTTC
TRBV27	TRBJ2-3	.	.	14	CASSYSEGPDTQYF	TGTGCCAGCAGTTATTCAGAGGGTCCAGATACGCAGTATTTT
TRBV4-3	TRBJ2-3	TRBD2	.	15	CASSLGTSGIDTQYF	TGCGCCAGCAGCCTTGGGACTAGCGGGATTGATACGCAGTATTTT
TRBV7-2	TRBJ1-4	TRBD1	few	16	CASSLGPQGASEKLFF	TGTGCCAGCAGCTTAGGGCCACAGGGGGCGAGTGAAAAACTGTTTTTT
TRBV7-2	TRBJ2-7	.	.	14	CASSLAGAEDEQYF	TGTGCCAGCAGCTTAGCAGGGGCAGAGGACGAGCAGTACTTC
TRBV6-6	TRBJ2-7	TRBD2	.	14	CASSQRGASYEQYF	TGTGCCAGCAGTCAGCGGGGGGCTAGTTACGAGCAGTACTTC
TRBV30	TRBJ1-2	.	.	12	CAWSVQGYGYTF	TGTGCCTGGAGTGTACAGGGCTATGGCTACACCTTC
TRBV5-6	TRBJ2-1	.	.	14	CASSFSGPYNEQFF	TGTGCCAGCAGCTTTAGCGGACCATACAATGAGCAGTTCTTC
TRBV7-2	TRBJ1-1	.	.	14	CASSLPTGWTEAFF	TGTGCCAGCAGCTTACCGACTGGGTGGACTGAAGCTTTCTTT
TRBV11-3	TRBJ2-1	TRBD1	few	17	CASSAYQGARSYNEQFF	TGTGCCAGCAGCGCATACCAGGGGGCGAGGTCCTACAATGAGCAGTTCTTC